A selection of T cell receptor beta chains follows, all from one sample in a study of blood T cell repertoires in COVID-19. Only in-frame clones appear in the TCRdb table, and some are missing; sequencing was by immunoSEQ multiplex PCR. The sample holds hundreds of thousands of clones; around 91% are singletons and the top ten take 1.1%. Input material: PBMCs or T cells enriched from blood (not recorded which). Receptors originate from a man aged 25 to 40 who had recovered from COVID-19. The CDR3 runs from the conserved cysteine through the conserved F or W. Each record gives: V gene, clone size, J gene, D gene, CDR3 protein, CDR3 DNA. A D gene is named only where the DNA matches it firmly. The size of a clone is reported for some rows only, either as once, few or many, or as a class for expanded clones.

TRBV28	NA	TRBJ1-2	TRBD1	CASTTTGGNYGYTF	TGTGCCAGCACAACGACAGGGGGCAACTATGGCTACACCTTC
TRBV2	once	TRBJ2-7	TRBD1	CASSEVTGAVEQYF	TGTGCCAGCAGTGAGGTGACAGGGGCGGTCGAGCAGTACTTC
TRBV29-1	NA	TRBJ2-3	NA	CSGASGSTDTQYF	TGCAGCGGGGCAAGCGGGAGCACAGATACGCAGTATTTT
TRBV5-1	once	TRBJ1-4	TRBD1	CASRTGQGTEKLFF	TGCGCCAGCCGAACGGGACAGGGGACCGAAAAACTGTTTTTT
TRBV29-1	NA	TRBJ2-7	TRBD1	CSVETGQGSYEQYF	TGCAGCGTTGAAACTGGACAGGGGTCCTACGAGCAGTACTTC
TRBV15	NA	TRBJ1-6	NA	CATSRGPSGNSPLHF	TGTGCCACCAGCAGAGGACCCTCCGGGAACTCACCCCTCCACTTT
TRBV5-4	NA	TRBJ2-4	TRBD2	CASSSLAGYMDNKNIQYF	TGTGCCAGCAGCTCACTAGCGGGATATATGGATAACAAAAACATTCAGTACTTC
TRBV28	NA	TRBJ1-2	TRBD1	CASRRGQQLFGYTF	TGTGCCAGCAGGAGGGGACAGCAACTGTTCGGCTACACCTTC
TRBV28	NA	TRBJ1-5	NA	CASSSGDHSNQPQHF	TGTGCCAGCAGTTCAGGGGACCATAGCAATCAGCCCCAGCATTTT
TRBV12-3/TRBV12-4	NA	TRBJ1-5	NA	CASSLRQNQPQHF	TGTGCCAGCAGTTTGAGACAGAATCAGCCCCAGCATTTT
TRBV6-1	NA	TRBJ1-2	NA	CASSEIHGTPYGYTF	TGTGCCAGCAGTGAAATACATGGGACTCCGTATGGCTACACCTTC